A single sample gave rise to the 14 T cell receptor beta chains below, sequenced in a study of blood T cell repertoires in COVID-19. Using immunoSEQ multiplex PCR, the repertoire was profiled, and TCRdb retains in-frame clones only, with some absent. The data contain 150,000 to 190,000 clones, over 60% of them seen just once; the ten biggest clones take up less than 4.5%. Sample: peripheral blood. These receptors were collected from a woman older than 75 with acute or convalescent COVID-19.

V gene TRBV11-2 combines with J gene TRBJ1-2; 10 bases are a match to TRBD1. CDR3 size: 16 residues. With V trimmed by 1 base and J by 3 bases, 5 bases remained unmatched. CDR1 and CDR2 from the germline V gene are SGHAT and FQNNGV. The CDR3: CASSLAGTGVHYGYTF. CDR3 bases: TGTGCCAGCAGCTTAGCCGGGACAGGGGTCCACTATGGCTACACCTTC.

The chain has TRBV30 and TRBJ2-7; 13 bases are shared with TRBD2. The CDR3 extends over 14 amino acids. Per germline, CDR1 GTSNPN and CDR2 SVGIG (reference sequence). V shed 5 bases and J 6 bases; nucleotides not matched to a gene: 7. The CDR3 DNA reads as TGTGCCTGGGGTGGACTAGCGGGAGCATCCGAGCAGTACTTC. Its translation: CAWGGLAGASEQYF. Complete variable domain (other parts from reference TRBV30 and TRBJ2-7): SQTIHQWPATLVQPVGSPLSLECTVEGTSNPNLYWYRQAAGRGLQLLFYSVGIGQISSEVPQNLSASRPQDRQFILSSKKLLLSDSGFYLCAWGGLAGASEQYFGPGTRLTVT.

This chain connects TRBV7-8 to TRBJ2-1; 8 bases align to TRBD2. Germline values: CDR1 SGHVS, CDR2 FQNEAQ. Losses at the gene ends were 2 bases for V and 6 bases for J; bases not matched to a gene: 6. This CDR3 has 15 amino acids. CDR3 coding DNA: TGTGCCAGCAGCTTAAGGCGGGAGGTGGGCAATGAGCAGTTCTTC. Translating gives CASSLRREVGNEQFF.

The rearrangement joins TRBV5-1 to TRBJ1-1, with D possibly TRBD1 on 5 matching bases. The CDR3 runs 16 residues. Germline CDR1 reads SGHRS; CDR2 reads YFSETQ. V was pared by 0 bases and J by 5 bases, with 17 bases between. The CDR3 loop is CASSLVGQGRGTEAFF. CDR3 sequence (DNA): TGCGCCAGCAGCTTGGTTGGGCAGGGCCGTGGGACTGAAGCTTTCTTT.

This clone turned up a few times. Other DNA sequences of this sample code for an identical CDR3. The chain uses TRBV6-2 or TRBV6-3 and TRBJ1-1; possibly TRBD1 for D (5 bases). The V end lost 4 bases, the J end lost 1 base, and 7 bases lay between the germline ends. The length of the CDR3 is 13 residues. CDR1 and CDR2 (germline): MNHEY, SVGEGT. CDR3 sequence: CASSWRGNTEAFF. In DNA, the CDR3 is TGTGCCAGCAGTTGGAGGGGGAACACTGAAGCTTTCTTT.

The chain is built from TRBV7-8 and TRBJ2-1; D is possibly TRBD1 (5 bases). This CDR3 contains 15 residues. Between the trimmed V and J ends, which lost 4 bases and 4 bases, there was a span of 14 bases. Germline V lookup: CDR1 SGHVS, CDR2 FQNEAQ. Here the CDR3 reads CASSSHRTPYNEQFF. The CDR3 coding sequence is TGTGCCAGCAGCTCACACAGGACCCCTTACAATGAGCAGTTCTTC.

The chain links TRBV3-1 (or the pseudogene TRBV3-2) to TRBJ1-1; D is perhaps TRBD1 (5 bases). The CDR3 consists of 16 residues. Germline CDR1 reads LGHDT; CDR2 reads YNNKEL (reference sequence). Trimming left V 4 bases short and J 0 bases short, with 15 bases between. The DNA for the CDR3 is TGTGCCAGCAGCCCCAGACAAACAGGAGTGAACACTGAAGCTTTCTTT. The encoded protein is CASSPRQTGVNTEAFF.

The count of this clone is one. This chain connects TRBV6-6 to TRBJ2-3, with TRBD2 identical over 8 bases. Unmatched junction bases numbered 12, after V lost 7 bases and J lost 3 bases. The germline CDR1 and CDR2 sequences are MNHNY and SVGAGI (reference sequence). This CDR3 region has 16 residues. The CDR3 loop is CASTKGAGVFTDTQYF. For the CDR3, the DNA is TGTGCCAGCACCAAAGGAGCGGGAGTGTTTACAGATACGCAGTATTTT.

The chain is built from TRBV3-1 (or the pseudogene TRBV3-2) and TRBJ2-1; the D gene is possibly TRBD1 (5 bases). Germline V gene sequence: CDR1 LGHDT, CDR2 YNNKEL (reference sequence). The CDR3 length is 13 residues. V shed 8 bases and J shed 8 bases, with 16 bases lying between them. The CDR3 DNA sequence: TGTGCCAGCGGATCCACAGGTTCCCATGAGCAGTTCTTC. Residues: CASGSTGSHEQFF.

CDR3 residues: CASTVQGSGTEAFF. The CDR3 DNA is TGTGCCAGCACCGTTCAGGGGTCGGGGACTGAAGCTTTCTTT. The gene calls are TRBV2 and TRBJ1-1, with D possibly being TRBD1 (6 bases). Germline loops: CDR1 SNHLY, CDR2 FYNNEI. Trimming cost V 7 bases and J 5 bases, with 17 bases left between them. CDR3 length: 14 residues. The full variable domain, its missing parts supplied by reference TRBV2 and TRBJ1-1, is EPEVTQTPSHQVTQMGQEVILRCVPISNHLYFYWYRQILGQKVEFLVSFYNNEISEKSEIFDDQFSVERPDGSNFTLKIRSTKLEDSAMYFCASTVQGSGTEAFFGQGTRLTVV.

The DNA of the CDR3 is TGTGCCAGCAGCTTTAGAGGTCCGGATGAGCAGTTCTTC. This translates into CASSFRGPDEQFF. The rearrangement links TRBV7-6 to TRBJ2-1; unclear D gene. Trimming pared 3 bases from V and 8 bases from J, leaving 11 bases between. CDR3 size: 13 residues. The germline gives CDR1 SGHVS, CDR2 FNYEAQ.

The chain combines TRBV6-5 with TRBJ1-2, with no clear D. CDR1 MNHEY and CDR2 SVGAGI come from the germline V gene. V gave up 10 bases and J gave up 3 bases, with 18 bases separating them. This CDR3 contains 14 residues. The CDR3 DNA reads TGTGCCACGTCCCGGGGTAGAGAGGACTATGGCTACACCTTC. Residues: CATSRGREDYGYTF.

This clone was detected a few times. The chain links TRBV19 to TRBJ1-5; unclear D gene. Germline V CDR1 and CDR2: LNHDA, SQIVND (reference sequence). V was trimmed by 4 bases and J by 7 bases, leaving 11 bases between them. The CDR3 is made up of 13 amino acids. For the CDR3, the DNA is TGTGCCAGTAGTAAGCGGTCGGGACAGCCCCAGCATTTT. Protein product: CASSKRSGQPQHF.

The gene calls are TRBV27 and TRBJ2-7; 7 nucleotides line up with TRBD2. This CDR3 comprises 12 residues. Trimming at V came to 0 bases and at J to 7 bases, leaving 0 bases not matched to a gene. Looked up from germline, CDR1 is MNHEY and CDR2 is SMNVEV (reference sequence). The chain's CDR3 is CASSLSRGEQYF. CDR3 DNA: TGTGCCAGCAGTTTATCGCGGGGGGAGCAGTACTTC.